This T cell receptor beta chain is from a study of monozygotic twins with inflammatory bowel disease. TCRdb re-called the 5' RACE reads and gives one entry per CDR3 protein, without DNA. Recorded for this sample: around 200,000 distinct CDR3 sequences. This clonotype originated in a human donor with ulcerative colitis or Crohn's disease, or a healthy co-twin of an affected twin (not recorded which). Input material: blood.

The CDR3 protein is CASSLAPGTMNTEAFF. The J gene is TRBJ1-1, the V gene TRBV7-9; absent DNA, TCRdb's TRBD1 call cannot be checked. This CDR3 has 16 residues. CDR1 is SEHNR and CDR2 is FQNEAQ in the germline V gene (reference sequence).